The 15 T cell receptor beta chains listed next were all sequenced from one sample in a study of control samples from healthy donors and cancer patients. Profiling relied on immunoSEQ multiplex PCR, and the TCRdb table lists in-frame clones only, not all of them. The table includes about 170,000 clones, roughly 89% detected once. The sequenced material came from blood. The source of these receptors is a woman aged 30 to 39 in good health.

The V call is TRBV4-2, the J call TRBJ1-2, with a weak D call TRBD1 (6 bases). CDR3 length equals 16 residues. Germline CDR1 is LGHNA and CDR2 is YNFKEQ. The germline V and J ends were trimmed by 0 bases and 4 bases, with 15 bases remaining between them. CDR3 residues: CASSQDGGGAVYGYTF. As DNA, the CDR3 is TGTGCCAGCAGCCAAGATGGTGGGGGGGCGGTCTATGGCTACACCTTC.

The chain has TRBV4-1 and TRBJ1-4; 7 bases match TRBD1. The CDR3 runs 15 residues. V lost 1 base, J lost 7 bases, and 6 bases stayed unmatched. Germline CDR1 and CDR2: MGHRA and YSYEKL. CDR3 bases: TGCGCCAGCAGCCAAGTCGTGGCAGGGGGTGAAAAACTGTTTTTT. As protein: CASSQVVAGGEKLFF.

This chain links TRBV9 with TRBJ2-5; D not certain. Germline CDR1 is SGDLS and CDR2 is YYNGEE. The V end was cut by 0 bases, the J end by 5 bases, with 5 bases between. The CDR3 has 12 residues. The CDR3 nucleotides are TGTGCCAGCAGCGTAGGGGGTGAGACCCAGTACTTC. Its protein is CASSVGGETQYF.

The V gene is TRBV10-3, the J gene TRBJ1-1; TRBD1 is a possible D gene (6 bases). The CDR3 has 13 residues. Germline lookup yields CDR1 ENHRY and CDR2 SYGVKD. V dropped 7 bases and J dropped 0 bases, with 9 bases sitting between them. The CDR3 DNA reads as TGTGCCATCAAGGGACAAATGAACACTGAAGCTTTCTTT. Translation: CAIKGQMNTEAFF.

V is TRBV21-1 and J is TRBJ1-2. TRBV21-1 is a listed pseudogene. The CDR3 length is 15 residues. Written as DNA, the CDR3 is TGTGCCAGCAGCAAAGGGCGCGCGGCTAACTATGGCTACACCTTC. The encoded protein is CASSKGRAANYGYTF.

The chain is built from TRBV3-1 (or the pseudogene TRBV3-2) and TRBJ2-2, with 8 bases aligning to TRBD2. The CDR3 is 15 amino acids. Germline V CDR1 and CDR2: LGHDT, YNNKEL (reference sequence). The V gene end was trimmed by 3 bases and the J gene end by 3 bases; junction bases not matched to a gene: 3. CDR3 nucleotide sequence: TGTGCCAGCAGCCACGGGACTAGACACACCGGGGAGCTGTTTTTT. This codes for CASSHGTRHTGELFF.

The chain links TRBV9 to TRBJ2-2, with D uncertain. V lost 0 bases, J lost 3 bases, and 6 bases lay in between. Germline loops: CDR1 SGDLS, CDR2 YYNGEE. The CDR3 runs 14 residues. CDR3 amino acids: CASSVAQYTGELFF. The CDR3, as DNA: TGTGCCAGCAGCGTAGCTCAGTACACCGGGGAGCTGTTTTTT.

The rearrangement uses TRBV4-2 and TRBJ2-1, with 12 bases identical to TRBD2. The CDR3 is made up of 14 amino acids. The V gene end was trimmed by 6 bases and the J gene end by 4 bases; junction bases not matched to a gene: 1. In germline, CDR1 is LGHNA, CDR2 YNFKEQ. Here the CDR3 DNA reads TGTGCCAGCAGAGGACTAGCGGGGTACAATGAGCAGTTCTTC. Its protein is CASRGLAGYNEQFF.

The J gene is TRBJ1-1, the V gene TRBV29-1; the D is unclear. Deletions cut 3 bases from V and 4 bases from J, with 12 bases between. From germline, CDR1 is SQVTM and CDR2 ANQGSEA. The CDR3 is 13 amino acids. The CDR3 here is CSVDRWGVTEAFF. CDR3 sequence (DNA): TGCAGCGTTGACAGGTGGGGTGTCACTGAAGCTTTCTTT.

This chain links TRBV20-1 with TRBJ2-7; 8 bases line up with TRBD2. This CDR3 spans 11 amino acids. The trim removed 3 bases at V and 7 bases at J, leaving 2 bases unmatched. Germline CDR1 reads DFQATT; CDR2 reads SNEGSKA (reference sequence). CDR3 bases: TGCAGTGCTAGCGGGAGGGGGGAGCAGTACTTC. Residues: CSASGRGEQYF.

The genes are TRBV2 and TRBJ1-1, with 7 bases that match TRBD1. V shed 4 bases and J 0 bases; nucleotides not matched to a gene: 5. From germline, CDR1 is SNHLY and CDR2 FYNNEI. The CDR3 runs 15 residues. CDR3 region: CASSGGDSLNTEAFF. The CDR3 DNA is TGTGCCAGCAGTGGGGGGGACAGCCTGAACACTGAAGCTTTCTTT.

This clone was recorded a few times. The chain carries TRBV2 and TRBJ2-7; 7 bases line up with TRBD2. Looked up from germline, CDR1 is SNHLY and CDR2 is FYNNEI. This CDR3 is 15 amino acids long. The V gene end was trimmed by 2 bases and the J gene end by 0 bases; junction bases not matched to a gene: 4. CDR3: CASSELAALSYEQYF. For the CDR3, the DNA is TGTGCCAGCAGTGAACTAGCGGCCCTCTCCTACGAGCAGTACTTC. Using reference TRBV2 and TRBJ2-7 for the parts outside the CDR3, the full variable domain is EPEVTQTPSHQVTQMGQEVILRCVPISNHLYFYWYRQILGQKVEFLVSFYNNEISEKSEIFDDQFSVERPDGSNFTLKIRSTKLEDSAMYFCASSELAALSYEQYFGPGTRLTVT.

The rearrangement links TRBV4-1 to TRBJ2-7; TRBD1 matches at 9 bases. V trimming: 4 bases; J trimming: 2 bases; junction bases outside the gene matches: 6. Germline CDR1 reads MGHRA; CDR2 reads YSYEKL. There are 15 residues in the CDR3. The CDR3 DNA follows: TGCGCCAGCAGCCCTCAGACAGGGGGGACCTACGAGCAGTACTTC. The encoded protein is CASSPQTGGTYEQYF.

The chain combines TRBV5-1 with TRBJ1-2, with D hard to call. Trimming stripped 2 bases from V and 0 bases from J, with 8 bases between. The CDR3 extends over 14 amino acids. Germline V lookup: CDR1 SGHRS, CDR2 YFSETQ. The CDR3, as DNA: TGCGCCAGCAGCTTTTTGCAGGCTAACTATGGCTACACCTTC. This codes for CASSFLQANYGYTF.

The chain joins TRBV2 to TRBJ1-2, with TRBD1 as a possible D gene (5 bases). The V gene's germline CDR1 is SNHLY and CDR2 FYNNEI. Trimming shortened V by 3 bases and J by 0 bases, and 11 bases separated the two germline ends. The CDR3 spans 15 residues. The CDR3 sequence is CASSDRGGTNYGYTF. CDR3 DNA: TGTGCCAGCAGTGATCGGGGGGGGACTAACTATGGCTACACCTTC.